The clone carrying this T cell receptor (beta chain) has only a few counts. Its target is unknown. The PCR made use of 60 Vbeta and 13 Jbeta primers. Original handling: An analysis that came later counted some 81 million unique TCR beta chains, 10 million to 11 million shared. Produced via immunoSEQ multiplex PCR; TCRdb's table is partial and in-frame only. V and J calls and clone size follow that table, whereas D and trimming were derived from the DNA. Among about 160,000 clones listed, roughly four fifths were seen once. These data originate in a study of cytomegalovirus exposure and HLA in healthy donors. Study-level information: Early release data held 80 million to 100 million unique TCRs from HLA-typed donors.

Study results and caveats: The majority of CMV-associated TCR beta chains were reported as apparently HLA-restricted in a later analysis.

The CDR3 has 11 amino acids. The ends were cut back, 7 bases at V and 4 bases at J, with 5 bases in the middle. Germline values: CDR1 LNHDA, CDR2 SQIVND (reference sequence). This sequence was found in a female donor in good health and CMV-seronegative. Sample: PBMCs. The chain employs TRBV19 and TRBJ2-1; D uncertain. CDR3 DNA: TGTGCCAGTATCGGGTACAATGAGCAGTTCTTC. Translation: CASIGYNEQFF.